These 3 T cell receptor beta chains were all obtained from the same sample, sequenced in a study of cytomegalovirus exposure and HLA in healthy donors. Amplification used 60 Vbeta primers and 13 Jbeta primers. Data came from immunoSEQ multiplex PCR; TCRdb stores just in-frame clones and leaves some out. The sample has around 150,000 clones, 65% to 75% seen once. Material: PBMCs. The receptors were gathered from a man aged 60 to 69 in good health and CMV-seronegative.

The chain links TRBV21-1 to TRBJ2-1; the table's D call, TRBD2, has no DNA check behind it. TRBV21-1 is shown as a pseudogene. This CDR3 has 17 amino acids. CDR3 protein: CASSRLAGVIALNEQFF. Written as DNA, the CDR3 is TGTGCCAGCAGCAGGCTAGCGGGAGTGATCGCCCTAAATGAGCAGTTCTTC.

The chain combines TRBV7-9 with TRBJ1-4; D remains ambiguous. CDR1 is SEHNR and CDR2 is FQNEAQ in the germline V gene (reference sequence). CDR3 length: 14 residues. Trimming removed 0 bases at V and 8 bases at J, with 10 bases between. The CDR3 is CASSLAPLQEKLFF. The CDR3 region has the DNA TGTGCCAGCAGCTTAGCGCCTCTCCAGGAAAAACTGTTTTTT. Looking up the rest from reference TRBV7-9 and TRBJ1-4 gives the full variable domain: DTGVSQNPRHKITKRGQNVTFRCDPISEHNRLYWYRQTLGQGPEFLTYFQNEAQLEKSRLLSDRFSAERPKGSFSTLEIQRTEQGDSAMYLCASSLAPLQEKLFFGSGTQLSVL.

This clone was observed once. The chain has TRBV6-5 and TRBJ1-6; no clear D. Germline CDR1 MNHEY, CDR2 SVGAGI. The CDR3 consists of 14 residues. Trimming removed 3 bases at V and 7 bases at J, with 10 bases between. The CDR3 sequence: CASSYGQRNSPLHF. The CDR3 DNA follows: TGTGCCAGCAGTTATGGGCAGAGAAATTCACCCCTCCACTTT.